The 13 T cell receptor beta chains listed next were all sequenced from one sample in a study of regulatory T cells in long-lasting Graves disease. Indicated time point: persistent/refractory GD, antithyroid drugs over 5 years with positive TRAb. The TCR library used RNA extracted from PBMCs. Through Arm-PCR of CDR3 regions and iRepertoire HTBI primers, TCR beta libraries were built. TCRdb fed the multiplex PCR reads into MiXCR, producing one record per CDR3 protein. The data contain about 400,000 distinct CDR3 sequences, less than 25% of them singletons. Material: peripheral blood mononuclear cells (PBMCs), obtained when the disease was refractory, from a patient treated with antithyroid drugs. Source of these receptors: a female donor with Graves disease.

The V call is TRBV6-2 or TRBV6-3, the J call TRBJ2-3; 13 bases agree with TRBD2. CDR3 length equals 16 residues. With 8 bases clipped from V and 7 bases from J, the junction kept 12 bases outside the gene matches. The germline gives CDR1 MNHEY, CDR2 SVGEGT. CDR3 sequence reads: CASYTRTSGSSNTQYF. CDR3 in DNA: TGTGCCAGCTACACCCGGACTAGCGGGAGTTCAAATACGCAGTATTTT.

This clonotype has at least ten counts. V usage is TRBV28 and J usage is TRBJ1-5; 7 nucleotides align to TRBD1. The J segment lost 1 base and the V segment lost 4 bases, leaving 4 bases of the junction unmatched. The CDR3 loop spans 15 amino acids. Germline CDR1 is MDHEN and CDR2 is SYDVKM. Here the CDR3 DNA reads TGTGCCAGCAGTTCGGGACAGTTAAGCAATCAGCCCCAGCATTTT. Its translation is CASSSGQLSNQPQHF.

This clonotype was observed at least ten times. The chain links TRBV28 to TRBJ1-2; 7 positions agree with TRBD1. Looked up from germline, CDR1 is MDHEN and CDR2 is SYDVKM. Germline trimming cut 6 bases from V and 8 bases from J; bases unmatched to any gene: 3. CDR3 length: 11 residues. The CDR3 nucleotides are TGTGCCAGCAGGAGGGGGCGCGGCTACACCTTC. As protein: CASRRGRGYTF.

J is TRBJ2-7 and V is TRBV20-1; D may be TRBD2 (6 bases). CDR1 and CDR2 (germline): DFQATT, SNEGSKA (reference sequence). V lost 4 bases and J 0 bases, leaving 10 bases between the germline ends. The CDR3 has 13 amino acids. The CDR3 nucleotides are TGCAGTGCTATAGACGGGAGCTCCTACGAGCAGTACTTC. Encoded protein: CSAIDGSSYEQYF.

This clonotype was counted between two and nine times. V usage is TRBV5-1 and J usage is TRBJ2-5; possibly TRBD2 for D (5 bases). V was pared by 0 bases and J by 5 bases, with 11 bases between. The CDR3 loop spans 14 amino acids. Germline V gene sequence: CDR1 SGHRS, CDR2 YFSETQ. CDR3 in DNA: TGCGCCAGCAGCTTGGAACGGGGTGAGGAGACCCAGTACTTC. Encoded protein: CASSLERGEETQYF.

This clonotype was detected only a few times. This chain links TRBV20-1 with TRBJ1-4; tentative D call: TRBD1 (5 bases). V was shortened by 6 bases and J by 3 bases, with 11 bases between the two germline ends. The CDR3 runs to 13 residues. Germline loops: CDR1 DFQATT, CDR2 SNEGSKA (reference sequence). CDR3 protein: CSASGWANEKLFF. Written as DNA, the CDR3 is TGCAGTGCGTCAGGGTGGGCTAATGAAAAACTGTTTTTT.

This clonotype has ten or more counts. The V and J genes are TRBV6-5 and TRBJ1-2; D not certain. Trimming cost V 0 bases and J 2 bases, with 4 bases left between them. The V gene's germline CDR1 is MNHEY and CDR2 SVGAGI. This CDR3 has 13 residues. CDR3 protein: CASSYSGNYGYTF. CDR3 DNA sequence: TGTGCCAGCAGTTACTCAGGAAACTATGGCTACACCTTC.

This clonotype was observed a few times. The chain joins TRBV19 to TRBJ2-2, with D possibly TRBD2 on 6 matching bases. The length of the CDR3 is 15 residues. The V end was cut by 3 bases, the J end by 2 bases, with 10 bases between. CDR1 LNHDA and CDR2 SQIVND come from the germline V gene (reference sequence). The CDR3: CASSIPGRNTGELFF. The CDR3 DNA sequence: TGTGCCAGTAGTATTCCCGGGAGAAACACCGGGGAGCTGTTTTTT.

The chain uses TRBV11-2 and TRBJ2-6; tentative D call: TRBD2 (6 bases). The CDR3 contains 18 residues. V was shortened by 4 bases and J by 0 bases, with 16 bases between the two germline ends. The germline CDR1 and CDR2 sequences are SGHAT and FQNNGV. The CDR3 protein is CASSYSGRGVSGANVLTF. The CDR3 DNA follows: TGTGCCAGCAGCTATTCAGGCCGCGGGGTCTCTGGGGCCAACGTCCTGACTTTC. The complete variable domain, with remaining parts taken from reference TRBV11-2 and TRBJ2-6, reads EAGVAQSPRYKIIEKRQSVAFWCNPISGHATLYWYQQILGQGPKLLIQFQNNGVVDDSQLPKDRFSAERLKGVDSTLKIQPAKLEDSAVYLCASSYSGRGVSGANVLTFGAGSRLTVL.

This chain links TRBV5-5 with TRBJ2-7; 11 positions match TRBD1. In germline, CDR1 is SGHKS, CDR2 YYEKEE (reference sequence). The CDR3 totals 14 residues. Germline trimming cut 4 bases from V and 6 bases from J; bases unmatched to any gene: 6. CDR3 residues: CASSRDRGGVEQYF. In nucleotides, the CDR3 is TGTGCCAGCAGCCGGGACAGGGGGGGTGTCGAGCAGTACTTC.

This clonotype came up a few times. The rearrangement uses TRBV6-1 and TRBJ2-7, with D perhaps given as TRBD1 or TRBD2 (6 bases each). Germline CDR1 is MNHNS and CDR2 is SASEGT. This CDR3 is 14 amino acids long. V shed 6 bases and J shed 5 bases, with 17 bases lying between them. CDR3 sequence reads: CASRNRDWRDEQYF. The CDR3 nucleotides read TGTGCCAGCAGAAACAGGGACTGGAGGGACGAGCAGTACTTC.

The table lists this clonotype with many counts. The chain couples TRBV30 to TRBJ1-2; D possibly corresponds to TRBD1 (5 bases). CDR1 and CDR2 (germline): GTSNPN, SVGIG (reference sequence). V was cut by 4 bases and J by 4 bases, with 13 bases left in between. The CDR3 has 13 residues. The CDR3 protein is CAWIPGLSYGYTF. DNA for the CDR3: TGTGCCTGGATACCGGGACTCAGCTATGGCTACACCTTC.

The genes are TRBV5-1 and TRBJ1-6, with D possibly being TRBD1 (6 bases). Germline lookup yields CDR1 SGHRS and CDR2 YFSETQ. The CDR3 length is 16 residues. V gave up 0 bases and J gave up 6 bases, with 13 bases separating them. CDR3 residues: CASSLEGGSVNSPLHF. CDR3 DNA sequence: TGCGCCAGCAGCTTGGAGGGGGGTTCGGTTAATTCACCCCTCCACTTT.